The following is a TCR beta chain sequence with its context. The data originate from a study of blood T cells in healthy people across ages. V lost 5 bases, J lost 6 bases, and 11 bases lay in between. The CDR3 has 13 residues. The germline V gene encodes CDR1 SGHAT and CDR2 FQNNGV. Together with a sample-barcoded 5' primer, a J-beta primer mix was included in a second PCR lasting about 7 to 12 cycles. TCRdb recomputed calls from the 5' RACE reads with MiXCR, one row per CDR3 protein. Counted here are about 640,000 distinct CDR3 sequences, under 65% occurring once; the ten biggest clones make up 30% to 40%.

Material for sequencing was blood. J is TRBJ2-1 and V is TRBV11-2; D unclear. The receptor was derived from a man aged 60-69 years in good health. For the CDR3, the DNA is TGTGCCAGCAGCCCCAAACTTCTCAATGAGCAGTTCTTC. This codes for CASSPKLLNEQFF.